This section outlines one T cell receptor (beta chain) sequence together with its context. As yet, its antigen is unknown. Using a J-beta primer mix together with a sample-barcoded 5' primer, a second PCR was run for roughly 7 to 12 cycles. TCRdb called the 5' RACE reads again in MiXCR, with one record for every CDR3 protein. Of over 1,500,000 distinct CDR3 sequences listed, roughly two fifths are singletons. This specimen belongs to a study of blood T cells in healthy people across ages. General study results and limits: When set beside aged donors, long-lived donors presented more naive CD4+ cells and higher diversity.

Germline V CDR1 and CDR2: SQVTM, ANQGSEA. This CDR3 has 14 residues. J gave up 3 bases and V 6 bases, and 9 bases lay outside the gene matches. The chain recombines TRBV29-1 with TRBJ1-1; 8 bases match TRBD1. The TCR originated in a human donor in good health. The sample comprised blood. CDR3 sequence (DNA): TGCAGCGTCCACCGCAGGGGGCTGGACACTGAAGCTTTCTTT. Translating gives CSVHRRGLDTEAFF. The whole variable domain, remainder taken from reference TRBV29-1 and TRBJ1-1, is SAVISQKPSRDICQRGTSLTIQCQVDSQVTMMFWYRQQPGQSLTLIATANQGSEATYESGFVIDKFPISRPNLTFSTLTVSNMSPEDSSIYLCSVHRRGLDTEAFFGQGTRLTVV.